These 31 T cell receptor beta chains came from one sample sequenced in a study of early T cells in non-severe SARS-CoV-2 infection (dated by TCRdb to the early 2020s). The library relied on 5' RACE. Sequenced on a NextSeq 500. The public reads were run again by TCRdb, first through fastp at Q25 and then through MiXCR, and only productive beta chains were kept. Rows are combined by CDR3 protein, so each entry shows the most common genes and DNA. The sample includes about 59,000 distinct CDR3 sequences, with around 12% observed a single time. The ten top clones hold around 1.4% of the sample. Sequences were obtained from whole blood. The receptors originated from an adult who was a healthcare worker with PCR-confirmed SARS-CoV-2 infection or an uninfected control (not recorded which).

The table lists this clonotype with many counts. The V call is TRBV30, the J call TRBJ2-5; 8 bases line up with TRBD1. J was trimmed by 5 bases and V by 3 bases; bases with no gene match: 8. The CDR3 contains 14 residues. In germline, CDR1 is GTSNPN, CDR2 SVGIG (reference sequence). CDR3 nucleotides: TGTGCCTGGAGCAAAGACAGGGGCGTCGAGACCCAGTACTTC. This codes for CAWSKDRGVETQYF.

Notes on this clonotype: Possible read error: a much larger clone is one base away. In this CDR3 the conserved last residue, phenylalanine or tryptophan, is missing, so a read error is likely. The chain joins TRBV20-1 to TRBJ2-1; 10 bases line up with TRBD2. Germline CDR1 reads DFQATT; CDR2 reads SNEGSKA (reference sequence). The CDR3 totals 15 residues. The V gene end was trimmed by 5 bases and the J gene end by 3 bases; junction bases not matched to a gene: 7. In nucleotides, the CDR3 is TGCAGTGCTCGCTCCCCTAGCGGGGGCTACAATGAGCAGTTCTCC. Its protein product is CSARSPSGGYNEQFS.

This clonotype was counted between two and nine times. V and J are TRBV18 and TRBJ1-5; tentatively, D is TRBD1 (5 bases). The CDR3 is 14 residues long. Trimming removed 3 bases from V and 3 bases from J, with 9 bases in between. Germline lookup yields CDR1 KGHSH and CDR2 LQKENI. The CDR3: CASSPGGANQPQHF. DNA for the CDR3: TGTGCCAGCTCACCTGGAGGGGCCAATCAGCCCCAGCATTTT.

This rearrangement joins TRBV5-1 to TRBJ2-5; D is unclear. Trimming removed 4 bases from V and 1 base from J, with 11 bases in between. This CDR3 comprises 14 residues. Germline lookup yields CDR1 SGHRS and CDR2 YFSETQ. CDR3 DNA sequence: TGCGCCAGCAGCCCTAGGGAAGGCCAAGAGACCCAGTACTTC. It yields the protein CASSPREGQETQYF.

The chain recombines TRBV29-1 with TRBJ2-6; TRBD1 might be the D (6 bases). In germline, CDR1 is SQVTM, CDR2 ANQGSEA. The CDR3 extends over 15 amino acids. Deletions cut 3 bases from V and 2 bases from J, with 11 bases between. CDR3 nucleotide sequence: TGCAGCGTTGAGGACAGTCCTGCTGGGGCCAACGTCCTGACTTTC. Residues: CSVEDSPAGANVLTF.

This clonotype was found a few times. The rearrangement joins TRBV6-5 to TRBJ2-2, with a tentative D call TRBD1 (6 bases). Trimming removed 2 bases at V and 7 bases at J, with 20 bases between. The CDR3 loop spans 17 amino acids. In germline, CDR1 is MNHEY, CDR2 SVGAGI. CDR3 nucleotide sequence: TGTGCCAGCAGTTACAATGGTCAGGGGTTCCGTGGCGGGGAGCTGTTTTTT. It is translated as CASSYNGQGFRGGELFF.

This clonotype showed up just a few times. This chain joins TRBV20-1 and TRBJ1-1; TRBD1 might be the D (5 bases). Trimming stripped 3 bases from V and 5 bases from J, with 10 bases between. The CDR3 is made up of 12 amino acids. CDR1 is DFQATT, CDR2 SNEGSKA, per germline (reference sequence). CDR3 in amino acids: CSASSRETEAFF. The CDR3 DNA reads TGCAGTGCTAGCTCCAGGGAGACTGAAGCTTTCTTT.

The chain joins TRBV4-3 to TRBJ1-1; TRBD1 agrees at 11 bases. V lost 0 bases and J lost 11; bases outside the gene matches: 2. This CDR3 contains 13 residues. Per germline, CDR1 LGHNA and CDR2 YSLEER. CDR3 DNA: TGCGCCAGCAGCCAAGATCGGGACAGGGGGGCTTTCTTT. As protein: CASSQDRDRGAFF.

This clonotype was counted many times. The rearrangement uses TRBV2 and TRBJ2-1; no definite D call. Trimming took 4 bases from V and 9 from J, leaving 4 bases between them. The CDR3 has 10 residues. CDR1 is SNHLY and CDR2 is FYNNEI in the germline V gene. The CDR3 nucleotides are TGTGCCAGCAGTGTGGTTGAGCAGTTCTTC. Residues: CASSVVEQFF.

The chain uses TRBV11-2 and TRBJ2-7; the match to TRBD2 covers 12 bases. V dropped 3 bases and J dropped 4; count of bases not matched to a gene: 7. This CDR3 is built from 16 residues. CDR1 and CDR2 from the germline V gene are SGHAT and FQNNGV. The CDR3 reads CASSLVVLAGGYEQYF. For the CDR3, the DNA is TGTGCCAGCAGCTTGGTGGTACTAGCGGGGGGTTACGAGCAGTACTTC.

This clonotype was seen many times. The chain joins TRBV5-5 to TRBJ1-2; D ambiguous. CDR1 and CDR2 from the germline V gene are SGHKS and YYEKEE (reference sequence). Trimming left V 0 bases short and J 2 bases short, with 8 bases between. This CDR3 has 14 residues. CDR3 sequence reads: CASSLGPDNYGYTF. The CDR3 DNA reads TGTGCCAGCAGCTTGGGGCCGGACAACTATGGCTACACCTTC. Full variable domain (outside the CDR3, taken from reference TRBV5-5 and TRBJ1-2): DAGVTQSPTHLIKTRGQQVTLRCSPISGHKSVSWYQQVLGQGPQFIFQYYEKEERGRGNFPDRFSARQFPNYSSELNVNALLLGDSALYLCASSLGPDNYGYTFGSGTRLTVV.

This clonotype has just a few counts. The chain links TRBV10-2 to TRBJ1-5; perhaps TRBD1 as D (6 bases). Germline V gene lookup returns CDR1 WSHSY and CDR2 SAAADI. The CDR3 totals 16 residues. Trimming took off 6 bases at V and 2 bases at J, with 17 bases between the two ends. CDR3 amino acids: CASSDRSGGGNQPQHF. DNA of the CDR3: TGCGCCAGCAGCGACAGGTCCGGGGGAGGCAATCAGCCCCAGCATTTT.

V usage is TRBV6-5 and J usage is TRBJ2-7, with a weak D call TRBD1 (6 bases). The CDR3 covers 14 residues. From germline, CDR1 is MNHEY and CDR2 SVGAGI. The germline V and J ends were trimmed by 6 bases and 0 bases, with 12 bases remaining between them. CDR3 nucleotides: TGTGCCAGCAGGCAGGGGATATACTCCTACGAGCAGTACTTC. Protein: CASRQGIYSYEQYF.

This clonotype has at least ten counts. The V call is TRBV7-4, the J call TRBJ1-6, with a tentative D call TRBD1 (6 bases). The germline V gene has CDR1 SGHVT and CDR2 SQSDAQ. V was shortened by 6 bases and J by 1 base, with 16 bases between the two germline ends. The CDR3 covers 17 residues. As DNA, the CDR3 is TGTGCCAGCAGAACCGACAGGCCTAGGTCCTATAATTCACCCCTCCACTTT. Protein product: CASRTDRPRSYNSPLHF.

This chain uses TRBV2 with TRBJ2-5; D is unresolved. CDR3 length: 14 amino acids. V was shortened by 5 bases and J by 1 base, with 11 bases between the two germline ends. Germline V gives CDR1 SNHLY, CDR2 FYNNEI. CDR3 region: CASSYTGFQETQYF. The CDR3 bases are TGTGCCAGCAGTTACACGGGCTTCCAAGAGACCCAGTACTTC.

Only a few counts were recorded for this clonotype. The chain combines TRBV11-2 with TRBJ1-1; D unresolved. Germline CDR1 SGHAT, CDR2 FQNNGV. Trimming pared 1 base from V and 1 base from J, leaving 10 bases between. There are 15 residues in the CDR3. The chain's CDR3 is CASSLGTRGNTEAFF. The CDR3 nucleotides read TGTGCCAGCAGCTTAGGTACAAGAGGGAACACTGAAGCTTTCTTT.

This clonotype was observed many times. The V call is TRBV7-2, the J call TRBJ1-5; D remains unclear. There are 15 residues in the CDR3. Trimming pared 1 base from V and 4 bases from J, leaving 11 bases between. From germline, CDR1 is SGHTA and CDR2 FQGNSA. In DNA form, the CDR3 reads TGTGCCAGCAGCTTAGAAGGATCCGATAATCAGCCCCAGCATTTT. Its protein product is CASSLEGSDNQPQHF. Using reference TRBV7-2 and TRBJ1-5 for the parts outside the CDR3, the full variable domain is GAGVSQSPSNKVTEKGKDVELRCDPISGHTALYWYRQSLGQGLEFLIYFQGNSAPDKSGLPSDRFSAERTGGSVSTLTIQRTQQEDSAVYLCASSLEGSDNQPQHFGDGTRLSIL.

This clonotype was seen only a few times. The chain has TRBV11-2 and TRBJ2-7, with 13 bases matching TRBD2. The CDR3 covers 16 residues. Germline V gene data show CDR1 as SGHAT and CDR2 as FQNNGV. With V trimmed by 1 base and J by 3 bases, 3 bases remained unmatched. CDR3 in DNA: TGTGCCAGCAGCTTAGCGGGACTAGCGGGGATCTACGAGCAGTACTTC. It codes for CASSLAGLAGIYEQYF.

V and J are TRBV12-5 and TRBJ2-7; D remains unclear. The CDR3 is 14 residues long. From germline, CDR1 is LGHNT and CDR2 FRNRAP. V shed 6 bases and J shed 1 base, with 13 bases lying between them. CDR3 DNA: TGTGCTAGTGGCCGCTCAGGTTCTTCCTACGAGCAGTACTTC. Residues: CASGRSGSSYEQYF.

This clonotype was seen once. Since a much larger clone is just one base distant, this may be a read error. This chain joins TRBV2 and TRBJ1-1; 9 nucleotides line up with TRBD1. Germline-derived CDR1 and CDR2 are SNHLY and FYNNEI. Trimming at V came to 5 bases and at J to 4 bases, leaving 8 bases not matched to a gene. The CDR3 is made up of 15 amino acids. The CDR3 sequence is CASSPGTGRITEAFF. The CDR3 DNA reads TGTGCCAGCAGTCCCGGGACAGGGCGGATCACTGAAGCTTTCTTT.

The sample holds many counts of this clonotype. The V call is TRBV2, the J call TRBJ2-2, with 11 bases fitting TRBD2. J gave up 7 bases and V 7 bases, and 11 bases lay outside the gene matches. CDR3 length equals 16 residues. Germline lookup yields CDR1 SNHLY and CDR2 FYNNEI. In DNA form, the CDR3 reads TGTGCCAGCAAAAGACTAGCGGGGACACAAGGCGGGGAGCTGTTTTTT. Its protein product is CASKRLAGTQGGELFF.

This clonotype came up a few times. This chain joins TRBV14 and TRBJ2-7; maybe TRBD1 (6 bases). The CDR3 is made up of 14 amino acids. CDR1 and CDR2 from the germline V gene are SGHDN and FVKESK. V shed 3 bases and J shed 1 base, with 10 bases lying between them. The CDR3 coding sequence is TGTGCCAGCAGCCACTGGACAGAATCCTACGAGCAGTACTTC. Its protein is CASSHWTESYEQYF.

This clonotype occurred a few times. V gene TRBV7-8 combines with J gene TRBJ2-1; 8 bases are a match to TRBD1. The CDR3 is 16 residues long. Trimming cost V 5 bases and J 2 bases; bases outside gene matches: 8. CDR1 and CDR2 (germline): SGHVS, FQNEAQ. The CDR3 here is CASSTGQGGPYNEQFF. CDR3 in DNA: TGTGCCAGCAGCACAGGACAGGGCGGTCCCTACAATGAGCAGTTCTTC.

The chain combines TRBV30 with TRBJ2-1; D not certain. This CDR3 has 11 amino acids. Looked up from germline, CDR1 is GTSNPN and CDR2 is SVGIG (reference sequence). V was clipped by 4 bases and J by 8 bases, with 9 bases between them. The CDR3: CAWNIVHEQFF. DNA for the CDR3: TGTGCCTGGAATATAGTGCATGAGCAGTTCTTC. The whole variable domain, remainder taken from reference TRBV30 and TRBJ2-1, is SQTIHQWPATLVQPVGSPLSLECTVEGTSNPNLYWYRQAAGRGLQLLFYSVGIGQISSEVPQNLSASRPQDRQFILSSKKLLLSDSGFYLCAWNIVHEQFFGPGTRLTVL.

This clonotype was recorded many times. The V gene is TRBV13, the J gene TRBJ1-1, with D possibly being TRBD1 (5 bases). The V gene's germline CDR1 is PRHDT and CDR2 FYEKMQ (reference sequence). The CDR3 consists of 13 residues. V was pared by 5 bases and J by 11 bases, with 18 bases between. Here the CDR3 reads CASSPPLATEAFF. CDR3 sequence (DNA): TGTGCCAGCAGCCCCCCCTTGGCGACAGAGGCTTTCTTT.

This clonotype was counted many times. The chain employs TRBV7-8 and TRBJ2-3; 13 bases agree with TRBD2. There are 18 residues in the CDR3. Per the germline V gene, CDR1 is SGHVS and CDR2 is FQNEAQ. Unmatched junction bases numbered 12, after V lost 4 bases and J lost 5 bases. The CDR3 is CASSSSGLAGARGDTQYF. Here the CDR3 DNA reads TGTGCCAGCAGCTCGAGTGGACTAGCGGGGGCCCGGGGAGATACGCAGTATTTT.

The chain combines TRBV20-1 with TRBJ1-5; a possible D gene is TRBD1 (5 bases). The CDR3 has 16 residues. The ends were cut back, 6 bases at V and 0 bases at J, with 18 bases in the middle. Germline loops: CDR1 DFQATT, CDR2 SNEGSKA (reference sequence). CDR3 nucleotide sequence: TGCAGTGCCTCCCGGGTGGGACGGTCTAGCAATCAGCCCCAGCATTTT. Its translation is CSASRVGRSSNQPQHF.

Only a few counts were recorded for this clonotype. The V call is TRBV18, the J call TRBJ1-2, with D possibly matching TRBD1 (5 bases). V dropped 3 bases and J dropped 6 bases, with 20 bases sitting between them. There are 16 residues in the CDR3. Germline CDR1 reads KGHSH; CDR2 reads LQKENI. Here the CDR3 reads CASSPRTGTSSHGYTF. Here the CDR3 DNA reads TGTGCCAGCTCACCGCGAACCGGGACTTCTAGCCATGGCTACACCTTC.

Ten or more counts support this clonotype. V gene TRBV7-6 combines with J gene TRBJ2-5, with TRBD1 matching over 11 bases. The V and J ends lost 5 bases and 3 bases, in that order; junction bases with no gene match: 8. CDR1 is SGHVS, CDR2 FNYEAQ, per germline. This CDR3 spans 16 amino acids. The CDR3 is CASSRRTGGKKETQYF. The CDR3 DNA reads as TGTGCCAGCAGCAGACGGACAGGGGGCAAAAAAGAGACCCAGTACTTC.

This chain uses TRBV12-3 or TRBV12-4 with TRBJ2-3; TRBD2 matches at 16 bases. This CDR3 has 16 residues. V lost 6 bases and J lost 10; bases outside the gene matches: 10. CDR3 region: CASSLGLAGGPGAQYF. The CDR3, as DNA: TGTGCCAGCAGCTTGGGACTAGCGGGGGGGCCAGGTGCGCAGTATTTT.

This clonotype has only a few counts. J is TRBJ2-1 and V is TRBV7-6; TRBD2 aligns across 8 bases. With 1 base clipped from V and 9 bases from J, the junction kept 8 bases outside the gene matches. The CDR3 sequence is 15 residues long. Germline CDR1 is SGHVS and CDR2 is FNYEAQ. The CDR3 loop is CASSLGSGGASEQFF. The CDR3 DNA is TGTGCCAGCAGCTTAGGTTCGGGGGGGGCCAGTGAGCAGTTCTTC. Variable domain in full (rest from reference TRBV7-6 and TRBJ2-1): GAGVSQSPRYKVTKRGQDVALRCDPISGHVSLYWYRQALGQGPEFLTYFNYEAQQDKSGLPNDRFSAERPEGSISTLTIQRTEQRDSAMYRCASSLGSGGASEQFFGPGTRLTVL.